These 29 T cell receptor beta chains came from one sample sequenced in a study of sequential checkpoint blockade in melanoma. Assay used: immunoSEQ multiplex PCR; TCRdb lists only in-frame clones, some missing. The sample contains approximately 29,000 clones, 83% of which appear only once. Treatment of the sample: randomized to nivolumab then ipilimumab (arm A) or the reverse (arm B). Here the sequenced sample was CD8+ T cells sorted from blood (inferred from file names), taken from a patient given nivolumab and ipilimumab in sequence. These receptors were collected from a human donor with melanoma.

The CDR3 is CASSPGTGRPITYEQYF. The CDR3 DNA follows: TGTGCCAGCAGCCCCGGGACAGGGCGCCCTATAACCTACGAGCAGTACTTC. This sequence joins TRBV11-2 and TRBJ2-7; TRBD1 matches at 9 bases. V was pared by 5 bases and J by 2 bases, with 13 bases of the junction left unmatched. From germline, CDR1 is SGHAT and CDR2 FQNNGV. The CDR3 is made up of 17 amino acids.

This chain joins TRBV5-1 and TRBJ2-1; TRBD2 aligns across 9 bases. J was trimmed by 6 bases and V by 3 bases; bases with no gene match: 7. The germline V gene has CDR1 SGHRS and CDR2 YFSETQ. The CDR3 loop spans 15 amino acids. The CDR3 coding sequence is TGCGCCAGCAGCTCTTTAGCGGGAGTAGGCAATGAGCAGTTCTTC. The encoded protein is CASSSLAGVGNEQFF.

The CDR3 DNA sequence: TGTGCCAGCAGCCAAGAAGGCGGGGCCGGGGAGCTGTTTTTT. Protein sequence: CASSQEGGAGELFF. The rearrangement joins TRBV7-9 to TRBJ2-2, with D possibly being TRBD2 (6 bases). Germline lookup yields CDR1 SEHNR and CDR2 FQNEAQ (reference sequence). This CDR3 has 14 residues. The V and J ends lost 5 bases and 6 bases respectively, with 13 bases between them.

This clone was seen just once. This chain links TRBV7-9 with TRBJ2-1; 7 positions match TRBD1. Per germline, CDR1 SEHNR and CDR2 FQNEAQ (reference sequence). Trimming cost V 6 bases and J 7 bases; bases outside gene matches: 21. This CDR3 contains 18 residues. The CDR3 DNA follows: TGTGCCAGCAGTTCTGACAGGGCCTCGGGACCCCGATGGAATGAGCAGTTCTTC. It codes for CASSSDRASGPRWNEQFF.

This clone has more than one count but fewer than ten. DNA for the CDR3: TGTGCCAGCAGCTTCGGGACAGGGTCGGGAAACACCATATATTTT. Encoded protein: CASSFGTGSGNTIYF. This sequence joins TRBV7-8 and TRBJ1-3, with 9 bases identical to TRBD1. CDR1 SGHVS and CDR2 FQNEAQ come from the germline V gene. V lost 3 bases, J lost 4 bases, and 4 bases stayed unmatched. The CDR3 sequence is 15 residues long. The full variable domain, rest sourced from reference TRBV7-8 and TRBJ1-3, is GAGVSQSPRYKVAKRGQDVALRCDPISGHVSLFWYQQALGQGPEFLTYFQNEAQLDKSGLPSDRFFAERPEGSVSTLKIQRTQQEDSAVYLCASSFGTGSGNTIYFGEGSWLTVV.

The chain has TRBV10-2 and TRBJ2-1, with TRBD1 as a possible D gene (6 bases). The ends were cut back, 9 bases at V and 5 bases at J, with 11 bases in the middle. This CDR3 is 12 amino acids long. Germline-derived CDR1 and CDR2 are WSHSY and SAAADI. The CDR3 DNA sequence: TGCGCCAGTCGGACAGTAAACAATGAGCAGTTCTTC. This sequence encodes CASRTVNNEQFF.

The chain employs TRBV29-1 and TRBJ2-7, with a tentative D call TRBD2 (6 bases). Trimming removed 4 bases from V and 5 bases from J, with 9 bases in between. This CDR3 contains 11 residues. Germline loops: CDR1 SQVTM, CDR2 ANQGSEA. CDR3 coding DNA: TGCAGCGTTGGACTAGTTAACGAGCAGTACTTC. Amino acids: CSVGLVNEQYF.

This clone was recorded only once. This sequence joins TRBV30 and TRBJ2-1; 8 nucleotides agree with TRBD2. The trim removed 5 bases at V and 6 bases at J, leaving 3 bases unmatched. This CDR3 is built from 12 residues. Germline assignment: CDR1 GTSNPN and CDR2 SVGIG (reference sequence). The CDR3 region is CAWGAGVNEQFF. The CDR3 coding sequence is TGTGCCTGGGGAGCGGGAGTCAATGAGCAGTTCTTC.

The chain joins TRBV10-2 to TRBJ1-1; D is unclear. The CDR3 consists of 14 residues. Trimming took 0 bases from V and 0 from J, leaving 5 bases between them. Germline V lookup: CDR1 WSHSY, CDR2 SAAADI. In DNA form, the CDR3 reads TGCGCCAGCAGTGAGTCGAGGGTGAACACTGAAGCTTTCTTT. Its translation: CASSESRVNTEAFF.

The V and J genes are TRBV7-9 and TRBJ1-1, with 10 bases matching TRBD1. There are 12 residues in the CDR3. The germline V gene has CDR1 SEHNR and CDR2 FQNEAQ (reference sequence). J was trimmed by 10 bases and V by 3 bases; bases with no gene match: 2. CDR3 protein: CASSLDRGAAFF. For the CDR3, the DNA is TGTGCCAGCAGCTTGGACAGGGGGGCAGCTTTCTTT.

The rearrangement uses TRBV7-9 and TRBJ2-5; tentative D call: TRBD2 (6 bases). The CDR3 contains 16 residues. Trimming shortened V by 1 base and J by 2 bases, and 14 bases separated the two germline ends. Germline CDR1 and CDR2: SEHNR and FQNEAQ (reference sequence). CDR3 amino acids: CASSLGPGGLQETQYF. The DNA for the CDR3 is TGTGCCAGCAGCTTAGGGCCCGGGGGACTTCAAGAGACCCAGTACTTC.

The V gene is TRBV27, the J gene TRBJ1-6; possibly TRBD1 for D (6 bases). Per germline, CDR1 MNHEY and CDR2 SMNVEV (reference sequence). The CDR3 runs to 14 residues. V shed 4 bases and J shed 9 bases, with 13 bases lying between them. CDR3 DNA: TGTGCCAGCAGTTATGACTCAGGGGTTTCACCCCTCCACTTT. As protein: CASSYDSGVSPLHF.

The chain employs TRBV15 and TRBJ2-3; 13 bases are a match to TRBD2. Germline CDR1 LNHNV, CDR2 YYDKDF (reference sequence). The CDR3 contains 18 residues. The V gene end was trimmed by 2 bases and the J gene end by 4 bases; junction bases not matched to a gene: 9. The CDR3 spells CATSRIPGLAGFSDTQYF. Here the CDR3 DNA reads TGTGCCACCAGCAGAATCCCGGGACTAGCGGGATTTTCAGATACGCAGTATTTT.

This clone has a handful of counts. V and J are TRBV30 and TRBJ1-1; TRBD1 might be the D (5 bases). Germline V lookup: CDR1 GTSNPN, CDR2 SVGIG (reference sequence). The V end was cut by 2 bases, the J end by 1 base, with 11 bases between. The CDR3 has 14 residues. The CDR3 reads CAWSPGVGNTEAFF. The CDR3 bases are TGTGCCTGGAGTCCGGGGGTGGGGAACACTGAAGCTTTCTTT. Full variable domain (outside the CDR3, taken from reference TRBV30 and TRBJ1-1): SQTIHQWPATLVQPVGSPLSLECTVEGTSNPNLYWYRQAAGRGLQLLFYSVGIGQISSEVPQNLSASRPQDRQFILSSKKLLLSDSGFYLCAWSPGVGNTEAFFGQGTRLTVV.

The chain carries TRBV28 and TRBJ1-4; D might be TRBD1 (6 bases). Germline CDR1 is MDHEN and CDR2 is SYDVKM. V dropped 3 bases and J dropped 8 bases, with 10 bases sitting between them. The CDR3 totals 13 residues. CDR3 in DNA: TGTGCCAGCAGTTTTCAGGGGTGGGAAAAACTGTTTTTT. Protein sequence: CASSFQGWEKLFF.

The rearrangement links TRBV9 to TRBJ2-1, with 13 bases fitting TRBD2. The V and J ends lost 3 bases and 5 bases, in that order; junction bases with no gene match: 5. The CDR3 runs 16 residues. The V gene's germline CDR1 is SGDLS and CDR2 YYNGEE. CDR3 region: CASSDGLAGDHNEQFF. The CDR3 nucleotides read TGTGCCAGCAGCGACGGACTAGCGGGGGATCACAATGAGCAGTTCTTC. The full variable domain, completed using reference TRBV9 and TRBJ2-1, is DSGVTQTPKHLITATGQRVTLRCSPRSGDLSVYWYQQSLDQGLQFLIQYYNGEERAKGNILERFSAQQFPDLHSELNLSSLELGDSALYFCASSDGLAGDHNEQFFGPGTRLTVL.

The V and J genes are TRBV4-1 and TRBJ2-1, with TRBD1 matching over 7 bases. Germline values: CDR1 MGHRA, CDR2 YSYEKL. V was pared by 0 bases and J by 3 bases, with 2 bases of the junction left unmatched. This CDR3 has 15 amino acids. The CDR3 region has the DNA TGCGCCAGCAGCCAAGAGGCAGGGGGCTACAATGAGCAGTTCTTC. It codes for CASSQEAGGYNEQFF.

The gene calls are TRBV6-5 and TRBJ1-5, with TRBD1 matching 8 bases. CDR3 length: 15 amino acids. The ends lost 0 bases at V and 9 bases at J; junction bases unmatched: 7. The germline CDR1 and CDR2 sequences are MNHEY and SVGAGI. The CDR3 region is CASSYSTGGDLPQHF. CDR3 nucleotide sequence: TGTGCCAGCAGTTACTCCACAGGGGGGGATCTGCCCCAGCATTTT.

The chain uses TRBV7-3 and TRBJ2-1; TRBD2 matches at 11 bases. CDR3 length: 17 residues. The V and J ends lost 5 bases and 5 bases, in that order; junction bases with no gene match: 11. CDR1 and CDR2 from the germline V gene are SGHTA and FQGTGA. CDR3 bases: TGTGCCAGCAGCGCAGGACTAGCGGGCCAATGGGACAATGAGCAGTTCTTC. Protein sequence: CASSAGLAGQWDNEQFF.

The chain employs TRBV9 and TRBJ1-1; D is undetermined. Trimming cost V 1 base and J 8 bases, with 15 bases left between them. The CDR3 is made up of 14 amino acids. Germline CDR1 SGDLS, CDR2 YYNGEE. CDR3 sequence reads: CASSVRREWSEAFF. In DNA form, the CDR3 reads TGTGCCAGCAGCGTAAGGAGGGAGTGGTCGGAAGCTTTCTTT.

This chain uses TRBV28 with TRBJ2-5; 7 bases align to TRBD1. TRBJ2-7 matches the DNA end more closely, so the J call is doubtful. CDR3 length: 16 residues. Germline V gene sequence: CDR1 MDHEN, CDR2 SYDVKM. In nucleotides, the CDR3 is TGTGCCAGCAGTTTTGGTGAAGGGGGCACCTCCTACGAGCAGTACTTC. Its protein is CASSFGEGGTSYEQYF.

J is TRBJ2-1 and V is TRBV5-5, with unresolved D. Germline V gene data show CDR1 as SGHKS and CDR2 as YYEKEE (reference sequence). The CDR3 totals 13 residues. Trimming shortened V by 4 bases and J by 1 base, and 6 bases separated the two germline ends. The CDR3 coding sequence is TGTGCCAGCAGCGCCGGGTCCTACAATGAGCAGTTCTTC. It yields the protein CASSAGSYNEQFF.

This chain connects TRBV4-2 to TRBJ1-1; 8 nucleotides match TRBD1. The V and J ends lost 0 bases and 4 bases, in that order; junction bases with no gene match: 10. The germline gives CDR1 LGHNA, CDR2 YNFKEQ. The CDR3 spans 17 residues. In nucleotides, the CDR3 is TGTGCCAGCAGCCAAGAAGGACAGGGCTCATTTGTCACTGAAGCTTTCTTT. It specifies CASSQEGQGSFVTEAFF.

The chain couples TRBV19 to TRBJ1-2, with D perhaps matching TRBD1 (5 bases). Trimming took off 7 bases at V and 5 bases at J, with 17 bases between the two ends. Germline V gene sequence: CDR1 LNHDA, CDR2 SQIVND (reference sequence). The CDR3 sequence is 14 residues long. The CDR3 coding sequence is TGTGCCAGTACCCACCCGTCGGGGGTATATGGCTACACCTTC. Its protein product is CASTHPSGVYGYTF.

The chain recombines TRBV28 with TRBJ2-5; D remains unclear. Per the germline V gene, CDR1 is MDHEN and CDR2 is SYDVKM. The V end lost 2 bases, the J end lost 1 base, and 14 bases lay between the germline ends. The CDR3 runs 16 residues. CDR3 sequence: CASSLQIATFQETQYF. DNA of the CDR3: TGTGCCAGCAGTTTACAAATAGCTACCTTCCAAGAGACCCAGTACTTC.

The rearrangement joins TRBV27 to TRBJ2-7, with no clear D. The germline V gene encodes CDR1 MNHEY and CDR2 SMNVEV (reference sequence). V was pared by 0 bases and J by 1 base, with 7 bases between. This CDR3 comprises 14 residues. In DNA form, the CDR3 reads TGTGCCAGCAGTTTATCGCACGGGTCCTACGAGCAGTACTTC. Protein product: CASSLSHGSYEQYF.

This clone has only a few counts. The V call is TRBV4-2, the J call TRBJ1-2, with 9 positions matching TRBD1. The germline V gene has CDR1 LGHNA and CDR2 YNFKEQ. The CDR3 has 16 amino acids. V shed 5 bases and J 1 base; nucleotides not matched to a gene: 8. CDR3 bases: TGTGCCAGCAGCTTAGGGCTGGGACAGGGTAACTATGGCTACACCTTC. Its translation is CASSLGLGQGNYGYTF.

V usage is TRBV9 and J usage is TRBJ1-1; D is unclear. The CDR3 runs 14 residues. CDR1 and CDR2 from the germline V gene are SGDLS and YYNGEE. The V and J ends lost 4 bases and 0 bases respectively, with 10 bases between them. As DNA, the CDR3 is TGTGCCAGCAGCTCTCGTGGAGTGAACACTGAAGCTTTCTTT. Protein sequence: CASSSRGVNTEAFF. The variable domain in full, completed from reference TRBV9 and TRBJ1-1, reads DSGVTQTPKHLITATGQRVTLRCSPRSGDLSVYWYQQSLDQGLQFLIQYYNGEERAKGNILERFSAQQFPDLHSELNLSSLELGDSALYFCASSSRGVNTEAFFGQGTRLTVV.

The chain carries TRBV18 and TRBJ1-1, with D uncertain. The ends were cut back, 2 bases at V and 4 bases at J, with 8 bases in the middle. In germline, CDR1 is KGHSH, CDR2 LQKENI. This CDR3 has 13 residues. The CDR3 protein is CASSPSSGTEAFF. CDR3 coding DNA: TGTGCCAGCTCACCATCCTCGGGCACTGAAGCTTTCTTT.